Following are 11 T cell receptor beta chains from one sample sequenced in a study of blood T cells in healthy people across ages. PCR was performed a second time for 7 to 11 cycles using a sample-barcoded 5' primer and a J-beta primer mix. Using its own MiXCR run on the 5' RACE reads, TCRdb lists one record per CDR3 protein. The data show roughly 900,000 distinct CDR3 sequences, 29% seen once. The specimen was blood. All receptors come from a woman at least 80 years old in good health.

This clonotype was picked up a small number of times. The rearrangement links TRBV6-5 to TRBJ2-3; no firm D call. Between the trimmed V and J ends, which lost 6 bases and 4 bases, there was a span of 14 bases. CDR1 and CDR2 from the germline V gene are MNHEY and SVGAGI. The CDR3 totals 14 residues. Here the CDR3 reads CASSRTRRADTQYF. CDR3 nucleotide sequence: TGTGCCAGCAGCCGTACGCGAAGGGCAGATACGCAGTATTTT.

This clonotype has just a few counts. DNA for the CDR3: TGTGCCAGCAGCTTCAGAGAAGGACTTTTACGAGGCGGCAAAAACATTCAGTACTTC. It codes for CASSFREGLLRGGKNIQYF. The chain couples TRBV5-8 to TRBJ2-4; tentative D call: TRBD2 (5 bases). V lost 2 bases and J 3 bases, leaving 24 bases between the germline ends. CDR3 length: 19 residues. Germline CDR1 reads SGHTS; CDR2 reads YDEGEE. The full variable domain, with the rest looked up from reference TRBV5-8 and TRBJ2-4, is EAGVTQSPTHLIKTRGQQATLRCSPISGHTSVYWYQQALGLGLQFLLWYDEGEERNRGNFPPRFSGRQFPNYSSELNVNALELEDSALYLCASSFREGLLRGGKNIQYFGAGTRLSVL.

With respect to this clonotype: One end of the junction fails to match germline, which may point to a read error. The rearrangement joins TRBV30 to TRBJ2-1; D not resolved. Looked up from germline, CDR1 is GTSNPN and CDR2 is SVGIG (reference sequence). The CDR3 consists of 13 residues. DNA of the CDR3: TGTGCCTGGACCAACGGGCTTTACAATAAGCAGTTCTTC. Translating it yields CAWTNGLYNKQFF.

This clonotype occurred many times. This chain uses TRBV20-1 with TRBJ1-4; D gene ambiguous. The CDR3 loop spans 15 amino acids. Per germline, CDR1 DFQATT and CDR2 SNEGSKA (reference sequence). V lost 0 bases, J lost 7 bases, and 15 bases lay in between. DNA for the CDR3: TGCAGTGCTAGAGATAGCAAAACTGCTGGTGAAAAACTGTTTTTT. Residues: CSARDSKTAGEKLFF.

The chain couples TRBV9 to TRBJ2-1; TRBD2 matches 14 bases. This CDR3 contains 16 residues. Germline V gene sequence: CDR1 SGDLS, CDR2 YYNGEE. The trim removed 3 bases at V and 4 bases at J, leaving 3 bases unmatched. CDR3 sequence (DNA): TGTGCCAGCAGCGGGACTAGCGGGAGGACTTACAATGAGCAGTTCTTC. Amino acid sequence: CASSGTSGRTYNEQFF. The full variable domain, its missing parts supplied by reference TRBV9 and TRBJ2-1, is DSGVTQTPKHLITATGQRVTLRCSPRSGDLSVYWYQQSLDQGLQFLIQYYNGEERAKGNILERFSAQQFPDLHSELNLSSLELGDSALYFCASSGTSGRTYNEQFFGPGTRLTVL.

This clonotype was seen only a few times. This may be a read error, as it is one base from a much larger clone. The genes are TRBV5-1 and TRBJ2-7, with D possibly called TRBD1 or TRBD2 (5 bases each). The CDR3 consists of 15 residues. CDR1 is SGHRS, CDR2 YFSETQ, per germline. CDR3 in DNA: TGCGCCGGCAGCCTGGACACTTTGAGGGTCGGCGAGCAGTACTTC. The encoded protein is CAGSLDTLRVGEQYF. Complete variable domain (other parts from reference TRBV5-1 and TRBJ2-7): KAGVTQTPRYLIKTRGQQVTLSCSPISGHRSVSWYQQTPGQGLQFLFEYFSETQRNKGNFPGRFSGRQFSNSRSEMNVSTLELGDSALYLCAGSLDTLRVGEQYFGPGTRLTVT.

This clonotype was recorded many times. The chain recombines TRBV6-5 with TRBJ1-2; no clear D. Germline values: CDR1 MNHEY, CDR2 SVGAGI. V was cut by 7 bases and J by 8 bases, with 17 bases left in between. This CDR3 has 13 residues. In DNA, the CDR3 is TGTGCCAGCACCACGCCCCGGTTCTCAGGCTACACCTTC. It codes for CASTTPRFSGYTF.

This clonotype was counted a few times. The rearrangement links TRBV28 to TRBJ1-2; TRBD1 aligns across 9 bases. This CDR3 has 17 amino acids. The V and J ends lost 4 bases and 7 bases, in that order; junction bases with no gene match: 16. Germline V CDR1 and CDR2: MDHEN, SYDVKM. The CDR3 sequence: CASSSPLGTGFIRGYTF. CDR3 in DNA: TGTGCCAGCAGTTCCCCCCTCGGGACAGGGTTTATCCGTGGCTACACCTTC.

This clonotype came up many times. This sequence may be a read error, since a much larger clone differs from it by one base. The chain is built from TRBV5-6 and TRBJ2-5; 8 bases are shared with TRBD2. The V gene's germline CDR1 is SGHDT and CDR2 YYEEEE. V lost 2 bases and J lost 5; bases outside the gene matches: 8. This CDR3 comprises 15 residues. CDR3 bases: TGTGCCAGCAGCTTCCAACCGGGGGGGCGGGAGACCCAGTACTTC. This codes for CASSFQPGGRETQYF.

This clonotype was picked up many times. The chain is built from TRBV12-3 or TRBV12-4 and TRBJ2-3, with a weak D call TRBD2 (6 bases). V was pared by 5 bases and J by 2 bases, with 17 bases between. The CDR3 consists of 16 residues. The CDR3 bases are TGTGCCAGCAGTATGCGGGACTCCCAGCCCACAGATACGCAGTATTTT. Amino acid sequence: CASSMRDSQPTDTQYF.

This clonotype showed up many times. The chain links TRBV5-1 to TRBJ1-2; D not resolved. Deletions cut 3 bases from V and 5 bases from J, with 11 bases between. The CDR3 runs to 13 residues. The germline gives CDR1 SGHRS, CDR2 YFSETQ. The CDR3 spells CASSSEPVYGYTF. CDR3 DNA sequence: TGCGCCAGCAGCTCTGAACCCGTATATGGCTACACCTTC.